Included here is one T cell receptor beta chain sequence, with context. Its antigen is unidentified. Every participating donor contributed 7.5 to 10 milliliters of peripheral blood through a draw. This specimen comes from a study of blood T cells in healthy people across ages. Regarding the study as a whole: In these data, TCR beta diversity tracked strongly with naive T cell percentage. The CMV status of each donor remained undetermined, and this could have confounded shifts in expanded clonotypes.

There are 13 residues in the CDR3. Trimming left V 3 bases short and J 7 bases short, with 10 bases between. Looked up from germline, CDR1 is MDHEN and CDR2 is SYDVKM. Together with a sample-barcoded 5' primer, a J-beta primer mix was included in a second PCR lasting about 6 to 11 cycles. Each cDNA was tagged by a template-switch adaptor containing 12 random nucleotides. TCRdb re-called the 5' RACE reads through MiXCR, storing one row per CDR3 protein. The table has about a million distinct CDR3 sequences, roughly half seen once. The receptor comes from a woman in her sixties or seventies in good health. Sequenced sample: blood. V usage is TRBV28 and J usage is TRBJ2-4; D ambiguous. The CDR3 DNA reads as TGTGCCAGCAGTTTGCCCCCCGCCAACATTCAGTACTTC. This encodes CASSLPPANIQYF.